Shown below are 3 T cell receptor beta chains from a single sample sequenced in a study of CD8 T cells in ankylosing spondylitis. General study points: A TCR beta motif of eight or nine highly homologous variants seemed to mark ankylosing spondylitis blood.

TCRdb ran MiXCR on the 5' RACE reads and lists one entry per CDR3 protein. The sample comprises some 700,000 distinct CDR3 sequences, under 20% of which are singletons, and about a fifth rests with the top ten. The antigens these receptors bind are not known. Material: blood, either unsorted or a sorted T cell fraction (not recorded which). These receptors came from a male donor with ankylosing spondylitis.

This clonotype was found a few times. This chain connects TRBV5-1 to TRBJ2-1; 11 bases map to TRBD1. Losses at the gene ends were 3 bases for V and 2 bases for J; bases not matched to a gene: 4. In germline, CDR1 is SGHRS, CDR2 YFSETQ. The CDR3 is made up of 16 amino acids. The CDR3 DNA sequence: TGCGCCAGCAGCTACTCGGGACAGGGGGCCTACAATGAGCAGTTCTTC. Amino acids: CASSYSGQGAYNEQFF.

This sequence joins TRBV5-5 and TRBJ2-5; D is undetermined. With 2 bases removed from V and 2 bases from J, the gap between germline ends came to 10 bases. The CDR3 is made up of 14 amino acids. The germline gives CDR1 SGHKS, CDR2 YYEKEE (reference sequence). CDR3 DNA sequence: TGTGCCAGCAGCTTACCCCCGGCGCAAGAGACCCAGTACTTC. Encoded protein: CASSLPPAQETQYF.

This clonotype was seen more than once but under ten times. V usage is TRBV5-1 and J usage is TRBJ1-6; 7 nucleotides line up with TRBD1. Per germline, CDR1 SGHRS and CDR2 YFSETQ. V shed 3 bases, J shed 6 bases, and the junction held 6 bases outside the gene matches. The CDR3 covers 15 residues. CDR3 residues: CASSSSTGTNSPLHF. DNA of the CDR3: TGCGCCAGCAGCTCTTCGACAGGGACTAATTCACCCCTCCACTTT.